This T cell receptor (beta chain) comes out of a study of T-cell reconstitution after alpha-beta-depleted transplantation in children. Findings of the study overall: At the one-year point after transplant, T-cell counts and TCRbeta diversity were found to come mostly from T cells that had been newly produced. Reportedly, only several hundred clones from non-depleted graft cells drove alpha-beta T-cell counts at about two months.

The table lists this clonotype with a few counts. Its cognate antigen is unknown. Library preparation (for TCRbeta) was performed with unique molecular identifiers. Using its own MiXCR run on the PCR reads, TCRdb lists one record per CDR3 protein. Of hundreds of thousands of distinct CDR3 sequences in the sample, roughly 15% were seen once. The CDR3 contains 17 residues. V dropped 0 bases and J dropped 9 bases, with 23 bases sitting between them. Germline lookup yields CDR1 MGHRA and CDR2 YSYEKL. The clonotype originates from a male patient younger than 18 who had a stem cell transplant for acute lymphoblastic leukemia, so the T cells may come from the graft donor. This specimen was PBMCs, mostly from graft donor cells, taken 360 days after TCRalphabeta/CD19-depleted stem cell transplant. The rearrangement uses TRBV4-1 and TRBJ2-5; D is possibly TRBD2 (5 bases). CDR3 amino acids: CASSQDAGKTRRLSQYF. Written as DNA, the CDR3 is TGCGCCAGCAGCCAAGATGCGGGCAAGACGAGGCGGTTGTCCCAGTACTTC.